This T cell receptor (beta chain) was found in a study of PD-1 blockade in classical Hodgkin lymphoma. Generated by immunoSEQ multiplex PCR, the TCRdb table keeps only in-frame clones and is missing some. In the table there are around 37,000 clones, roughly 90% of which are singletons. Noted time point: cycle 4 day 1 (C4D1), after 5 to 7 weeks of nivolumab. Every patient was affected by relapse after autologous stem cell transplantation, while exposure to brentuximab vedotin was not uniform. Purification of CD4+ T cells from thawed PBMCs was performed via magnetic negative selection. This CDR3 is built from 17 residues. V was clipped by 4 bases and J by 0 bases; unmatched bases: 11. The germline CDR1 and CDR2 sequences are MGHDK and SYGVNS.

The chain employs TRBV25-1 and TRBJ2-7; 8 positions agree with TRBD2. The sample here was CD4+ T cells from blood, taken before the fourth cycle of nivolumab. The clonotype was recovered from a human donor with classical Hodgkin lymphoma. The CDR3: CASSGSSGSKDSYEQYF. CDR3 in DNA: TGTGCCAGCAGTGGATCCAGCGGGAGCAAGGACTCCTACGAGCAGTACTTC.